This TCR beta chain was retrieved from a study of blood T cell repertoires in COVID-19. CDR1 is MDHEN, CDR2 SYDVKM, per germline. This CDR3 comprises 14 residues. The V and J ends lost 6 bases and 1 base, in that order; junction bases with no gene match: 1. About this clone: This sample also contains other DNA sequences that code for the same CDR3.

Clones were read by immunoSEQ multiplex PCR, and TCRdb kept only the in-frame ones, dropping some. The profile shows about 210,000 clones, around 88% of them singletons. The sequencing sample was made of peripheral blood. The chain recombines TRBV28 with TRBJ2-4; 9 nucleotides line up with TRBD2. The clonotype comes from a man younger than 30 with active or convalescent COVID-19. The CDR3 DNA is TGTGCCAGCAGAGCGGGAGGCGCCAAAAACATTCAGTACTTC. Translating it yields CASRAGGAKNIQYF.